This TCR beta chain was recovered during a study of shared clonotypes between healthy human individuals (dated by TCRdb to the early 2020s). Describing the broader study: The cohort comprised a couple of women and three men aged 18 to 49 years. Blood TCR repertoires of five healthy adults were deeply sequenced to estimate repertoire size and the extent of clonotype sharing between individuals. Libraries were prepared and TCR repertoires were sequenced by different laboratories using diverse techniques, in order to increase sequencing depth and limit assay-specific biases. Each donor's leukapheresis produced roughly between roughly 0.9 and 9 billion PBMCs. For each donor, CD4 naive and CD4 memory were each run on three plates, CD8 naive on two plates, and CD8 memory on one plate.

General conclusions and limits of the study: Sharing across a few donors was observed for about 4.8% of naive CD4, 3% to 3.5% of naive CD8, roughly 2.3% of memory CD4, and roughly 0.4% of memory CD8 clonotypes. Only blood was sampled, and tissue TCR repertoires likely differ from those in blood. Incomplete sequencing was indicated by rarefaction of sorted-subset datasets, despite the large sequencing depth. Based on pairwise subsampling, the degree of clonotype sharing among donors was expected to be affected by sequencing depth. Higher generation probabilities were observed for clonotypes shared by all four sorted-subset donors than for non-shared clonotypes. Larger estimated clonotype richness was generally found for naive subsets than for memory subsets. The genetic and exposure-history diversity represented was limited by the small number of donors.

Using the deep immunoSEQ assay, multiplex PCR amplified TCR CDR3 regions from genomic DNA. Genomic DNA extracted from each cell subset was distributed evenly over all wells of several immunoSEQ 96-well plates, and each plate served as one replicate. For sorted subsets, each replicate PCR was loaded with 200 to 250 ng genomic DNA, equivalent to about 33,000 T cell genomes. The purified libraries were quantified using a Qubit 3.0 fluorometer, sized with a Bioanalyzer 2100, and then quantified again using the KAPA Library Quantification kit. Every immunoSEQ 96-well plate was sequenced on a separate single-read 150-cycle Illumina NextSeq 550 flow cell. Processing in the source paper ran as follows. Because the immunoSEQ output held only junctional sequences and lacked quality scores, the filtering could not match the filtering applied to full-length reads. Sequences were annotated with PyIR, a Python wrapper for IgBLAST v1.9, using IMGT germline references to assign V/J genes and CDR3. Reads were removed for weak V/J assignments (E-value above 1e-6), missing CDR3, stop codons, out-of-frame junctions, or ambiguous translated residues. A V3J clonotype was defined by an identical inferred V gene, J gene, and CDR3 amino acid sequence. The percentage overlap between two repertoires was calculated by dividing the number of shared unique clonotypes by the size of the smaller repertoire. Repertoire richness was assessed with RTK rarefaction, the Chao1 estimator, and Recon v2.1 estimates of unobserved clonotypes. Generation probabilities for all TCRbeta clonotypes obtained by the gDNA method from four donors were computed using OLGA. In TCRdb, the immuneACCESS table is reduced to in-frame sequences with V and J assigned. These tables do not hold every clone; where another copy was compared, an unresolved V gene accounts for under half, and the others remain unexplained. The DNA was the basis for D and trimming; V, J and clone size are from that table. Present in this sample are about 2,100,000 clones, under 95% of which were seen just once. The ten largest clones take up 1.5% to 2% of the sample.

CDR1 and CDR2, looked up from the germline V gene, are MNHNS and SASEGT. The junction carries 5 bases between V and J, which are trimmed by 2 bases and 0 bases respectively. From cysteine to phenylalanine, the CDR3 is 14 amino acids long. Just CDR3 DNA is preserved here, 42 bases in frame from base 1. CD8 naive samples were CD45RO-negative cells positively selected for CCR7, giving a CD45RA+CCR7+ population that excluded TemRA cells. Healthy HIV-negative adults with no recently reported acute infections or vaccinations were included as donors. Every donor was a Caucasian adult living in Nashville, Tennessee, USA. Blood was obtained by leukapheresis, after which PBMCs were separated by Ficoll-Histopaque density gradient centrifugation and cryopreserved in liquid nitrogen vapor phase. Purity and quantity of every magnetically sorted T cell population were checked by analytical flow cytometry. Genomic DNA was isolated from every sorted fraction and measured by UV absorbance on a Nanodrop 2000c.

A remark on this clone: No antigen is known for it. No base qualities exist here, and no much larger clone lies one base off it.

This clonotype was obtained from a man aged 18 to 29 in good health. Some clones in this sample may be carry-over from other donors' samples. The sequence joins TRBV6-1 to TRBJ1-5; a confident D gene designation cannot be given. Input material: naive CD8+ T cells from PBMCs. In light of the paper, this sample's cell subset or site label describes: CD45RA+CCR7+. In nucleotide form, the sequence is TGTGCCAGCAGTGAACGGCATAGCAATCAGCCCCAGCATTTT. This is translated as CASSERHSNQPQHF.